These 20 T cell receptor beta chains came from one sample sequenced in a study of blood T cell repertoires in COVID-19. Generated by immunoSEQ multiplex PCR, the TCRdb table keeps only in-frame clones and is missing some. The repertoire includes over 150,000 clones, approximately 80% of them detected once, and roughly 2.8% sits in the top ten. The sample consisted of peripheral blood. These receptors all stem from a woman aged 55-69 years with acute or convalescent COVID-19.

The CDR3 spells CASSPRVPSYNEQFF. The CDR3 DNA reads TGTGCCAGCAGTCCCCGGGTGCCCTCCTACAATGAGCAGTTCTTC. The rearrangement links TRBV6-5 to TRBJ2-1; no reliable D call. In germline, CDR1 is MNHEY, CDR2 SVGAGI. V shed 5 bases and J shed 0 bases, with 11 bases lying between them. The CDR3 has 15 residues.

V usage is TRBV7-9 and J usage is TRBJ1-3, with TRBD1 as a possible D gene (5 bases). Germline V lookup: CDR1 SEHNR, CDR2 FQNEAQ (reference sequence). The CDR3 extends over 17 amino acids. The V end lost 1 base, the J end lost 4 bases, and 17 bases lay between the germline ends. The CDR3 sequence: CASSLVSRGGAGNTIYF. In nucleotides, the CDR3 is TGTGCCAGCAGCTTAGTATCCCGAGGCGGGGCGGGAAACACCATATATTTT.

V gene TRBV27 combines with J gene TRBJ1-2; 7 nucleotides align to TRBD1. The germline V gene encodes CDR1 MNHEY and CDR2 SMNVEV (reference sequence). The CDR3 is made up of 13 amino acids. The junction had 6 bases not matched to a gene; V was cut back by 4 bases and J by 7 bases. The CDR3 DNA follows: TGTGCCAGCAGTTCCCCCCGACAGGGTGGCTACACCTTC. Its protein is CASSSPRQGGYTF.

V gene TRBV28 combines with J gene TRBJ1-2; D is unresolved. Deletions cut 3 bases from V and 4 bases from J, with 15 bases between. This CDR3 comprises 15 residues. Looked up from germline, CDR1 is MDHEN and CDR2 is SYDVKM. CDR3 nucleotides: TGTGCCAGCAGTTTCGAGACGGGTGTCGGCTATGGCTACACCTTC. This encodes CASSFETGVGYGYTF.

The chain links TRBV9 to TRBJ1-6, with 8 bases aligning to TRBD1. J lost 7 bases, V lost 0 bases, and 6 bases had no gene match. This CDR3 contains 16 residues. The V gene's germline CDR1 is SGDLS and CDR2 YYNGEE. DNA for the CDR3: TGTGCCAGCAGCGTAGGCGGTACAGGGGGGAATTCACCCCTCCACTTT. Its protein product is CASSVGGTGGNSPLHF.

This clone was counted between two and nine times. The gene calls are TRBV6-2 or TRBV6-3 and TRBJ1-5, with TRBD1 as a possible D gene (6 bases). Trimming shortened V by 6 bases and J by 7 bases, and 16 bases separated the two germline ends. The germline V gene encodes CDR1 MNHEY and CDR2 SVGEGT. The CDR3 has 14 residues. The chain's CDR3 is CASSREGQIQPQHF. The CDR3 nucleotides read TGTGCCAGCAGCCGAGAAGGACAGATCCAGCCCCAGCATTTT.

CDR3 residues: CASSPPDRPSYSNQPQHF. The DNA for the CDR3 is TGTGCCAGCAGCCCCCCGGACAGGCCCAGTTATAGCAATCAGCCCCAGCATTTT. This chain links TRBV7-3 with TRBJ1-5; 7 bases are a match to TRBD1. The CDR3 length is 18 residues. V was pared by 5 bases and J by 0 bases, with 13 bases of the junction left unmatched. From germline, CDR1 is SGHTA and CDR2 FQGTGA.

This sequence joins TRBV9 and TRBJ2-1; TRBD2 might be the D (6 bases). Trimming stripped 5 bases from V and 2 bases from J, with 14 bases between. Germline V CDR1 and CDR2: SGDLS, YYNGEE. CDR3 length: 15 residues. In nucleotides, the CDR3 is TGTGCCAGCAGTGCGGGGACGGCTACCTACAATGAGCAGTTCTTC. Amino acid sequence: CASSAGTATYNEQFF.

CDR3 DNA: TGTGCCAGCAGTAGGGCAAGGGGCCGCACTGAAGCTTTCTTT. It codes for CASSRARGRTEAFF. The rearrangement joins TRBV2 to TRBJ1-1; the D gene is possibly TRBD1 (5 bases). Trimming took 5 bases from V and 4 from J, leaving 14 bases between them. CDR1 and CDR2 from the germline V gene are SNHLY and FYNNEI. CDR3 length: 14 amino acids.

The CDR3 spells CASSQELAGAMGTQYF. CDR3 coding DNA: TGCGCCAGCAGCCAAGAACTAGCGGGGGCCATGGGGACCCAGTACTTC. The V and J genes are TRBV4-1 and TRBJ2-5; 11 bases are shared with TRBD2. J lost 7 bases, V lost 0 bases, and 7 bases had no gene match. Germline values: CDR1 MGHRA, CDR2 YSYEKL. The CDR3 runs to 16 residues.

The V call is TRBV19, the J call TRBJ1-1, with 7 nucleotides matching TRBD1. J was trimmed by 0 bases and V by 5 bases; bases with no gene match: 9. The CDR3 is 16 amino acids. The V gene's germline CDR1 is LNHDA and CDR2 SQIVND (reference sequence). The CDR3 region is CASSDPRDSMNTEAFF. CDR3 coding DNA: TGTGCCAGTAGTGACCCGCGGGACAGCATGAACACTGAAGCTTTCTTT.

The gene calls are TRBV5-4 and TRBJ2-1; D call uncertain. Trimming left V 5 bases short and J 0 bases short, with 12 bases between. Germline V gene data show CDR1 as SGHNT and CDR2 as YYREEE (reference sequence). CDR3 length: 15 amino acids. CDR3: CASRPDLSSYNEQFF. CDR3 DNA: TGTGCCAGCAGGCCTGACTTAAGCTCCTACAATGAGCAGTTCTTC.

This clone was seen a single time. The gene calls are TRBV6-5 and TRBJ1-1, with TRBD1 as a possible D gene (5 bases). CDR1 MNHEY and CDR2 SVGAGI come from the germline V gene. CDR3 length: 14 amino acids. Between the trimmed V and J ends, which lost 6 bases and 3 bases, there was a span of 14 bases. The CDR3 nucleotides read TGTGCCAGCAGACCCAGGGAGCGGGACACTGAAGCTTTCTTT. This codes for CASRPRERDTEAFF.

CDR3 DNA: TGTGCCAGCAGCCAGGACAGGGGGCGCGTAGAGACCCAGTACTTC. Protein product: CASSQDRGRVETQYF. The chain employs TRBV28 and TRBJ2-5; 11 nucleotides line up with TRBD1. Germline-derived CDR1 and CDR2 are MDHEN and SYDVKM. After removal of 6 bases from V and 4 bases from J, the junction contained 7 bases not matched to a gene. The length of the CDR3 is 15 residues.

This rearrangement joins TRBV28 to TRBJ1-6, with TRBD1 identical over 7 bases. The germline CDR1 and CDR2 sequences are MDHEN and SYDVKM. The CDR3 contains 14 residues. The ends lost 3 bases at V and 6 bases at J; junction bases unmatched: 2. The CDR3: CASSLNRGNSPLHF. As DNA, the CDR3 is TGTGCCAGCAGTTTGAACAGGGGTAATTCACCCCTCCACTTT.

This clone was seen a single time. The rearrangement links TRBV28 to TRBJ1-2; a weak D match, TRBD1 (6 bases). CDR3 length: 13 residues. CDR1 and CDR2 from the germline V gene are MDHEN and SYDVKM. The V end was cut by 0 bases, the J end by 6 bases, with 8 bases between. CDR3 amino acids: CASSLWGAHGYTF. CDR3 bases: TGTGCCAGCAGTTTATGGGGGGCGCATGGCTACACCTTC.

In this sample, this clone turned up a few times. The V gene is TRBV4-3, the J gene TRBJ1-4; 7 bases align to TRBD1. Germline V gene sequence: CDR1 LGHNA, CDR2 YSLEER. Trimming took 4 bases from V and 3 from J; bases not matched to a gene: 14. The CDR3 length is 18 residues. DNA for the CDR3: TGCGCCAGCAGCCCCGGGACAGCTTTACCAGGACCTAATGAAAAACTGTTTTTT. This translates into CASSPGTALPGPNEKLFF.

This clone came up once. The chain couples TRBV3-1 (or the pseudogene TRBV3-2) to TRBJ2-1; 15 bases fit TRBD2. CDR1 and CDR2 from the germline V gene are LGHDT and YNNKEL (reference sequence). This CDR3 has 19 amino acids. With 0 bases clipped from V and 7 bases from J, the junction kept 10 bases outside the gene matches. CDR3 sequence reads: CASSQDRGLAGGRGNEQFF. The DNA for the CDR3 is TGTGCCAGCAGCCAAGATAGGGGACTAGCGGGGGGCCGGGGAAATGAGCAGTTCTTC.

This clone occurred once. The chain carries TRBV14 and TRBJ2-2; no clear D gene. Trimming cost V 6 bases and J 2 bases, with 16 bases left between them. Germline V gene sequence: CDR1 SGHDN, CDR2 FVKESK. The CDR3 runs to 16 residues. CDR3 residues: CASSPQTEINTGELFF. The CDR3 DNA is TGTGCCAGCAGTCCCCAAACCGAGATAAACACCGGGGAGCTGTTTTTT.

CDR3 DNA sequence: TGCAGCGTTGTTACTAGCGGGGGTGCGAGCTCCTACAATGAGCAGTTCTTC. This sequence encodes CSVVTSGGASSYNEQFF. The rearrangement uses TRBV29-1 and TRBJ2-1, with 11 positions matching TRBD2. Looked up from germline, CDR1 is SQVTM and CDR2 is ANQGSEA. The CDR3 has 17 amino acids. After removal of 4 bases from V and 0 bases from J, the junction contained 8 bases not matched to a gene.